A single sample is the source of the 4 T cell receptor beta chains below, sequenced in a study of blood T cell repertoires in COVID-19. Sequenced by immunoSEQ multiplex PCR; TCRdb stores in-frame clones only, minus some. This table has roughly 140,000 clones, 70% to 85% appearing once. Material: peripheral blood. The receptors derive from a woman in her fifties or sixties in a cohort sampled during active or convalescent COVID-19.

The chain employs TRBV5-1 and TRBJ2-1, with TRBD1 identical over 7 bases. Germline loops: CDR1 SGHRS, CDR2 YFSETQ. CDR3 size: 15 residues. V was pared by 3 bases and J by 5 bases, with 8 bases of the junction left unmatched. The CDR3 DNA follows: TGCGCCAGCAGCTCGGGACAGTGGGGACACAATGAGCAGTTCTTC. This codes for CASSSGQWGHNEQFF.

This clone was observed a single time. The rearrangement links TRBV7-9 to TRBJ1-2; the D gene is possibly TRBD1 (5 bases). This CDR3 is built from 13 residues. CDR1 and CDR2 (germline): SEHNR, FQNEAQ (reference sequence). V was pared by 5 bases and J by 4 bases, with 11 bases between. DNA of the CDR3: TGTGCCAGCAGCGAACAGGACCTCTATGGCTACACCTTC. Translation: CASSEQDLYGYTF.

This chain links TRBV19 with TRBJ1-1; 7 bases match TRBD1. After removal of 5 bases from V and 5 bases from J, the junction contained 5 bases not matched to a gene. Looked up from germline, CDR1 is LNHDA and CDR2 is SQIVND (reference sequence). CDR3 size: 13 residues. The CDR3 spells CASSANRGTEAFF. The CDR3 DNA reads TGTGCCAGTAGTGCTAACAGGGGAACTGAAGCTTTCTTT.

V usage is TRBV13 and J usage is TRBJ2-2; 10 nucleotides align to TRBD2. Germline-derived CDR1 and CDR2 are PRHDT and FYEKMQ (reference sequence). Unmatched junction bases numbered 9, after V lost 5 bases and J lost 6 bases. The CDR3 contains 16 residues. CDR3: CASSESSGGSAGELFF. The DNA for the CDR3 is TGTGCCAGCAGCGAATCTAGCGGGGGTTCGGCCGGGGAGCTGTTTTTT.